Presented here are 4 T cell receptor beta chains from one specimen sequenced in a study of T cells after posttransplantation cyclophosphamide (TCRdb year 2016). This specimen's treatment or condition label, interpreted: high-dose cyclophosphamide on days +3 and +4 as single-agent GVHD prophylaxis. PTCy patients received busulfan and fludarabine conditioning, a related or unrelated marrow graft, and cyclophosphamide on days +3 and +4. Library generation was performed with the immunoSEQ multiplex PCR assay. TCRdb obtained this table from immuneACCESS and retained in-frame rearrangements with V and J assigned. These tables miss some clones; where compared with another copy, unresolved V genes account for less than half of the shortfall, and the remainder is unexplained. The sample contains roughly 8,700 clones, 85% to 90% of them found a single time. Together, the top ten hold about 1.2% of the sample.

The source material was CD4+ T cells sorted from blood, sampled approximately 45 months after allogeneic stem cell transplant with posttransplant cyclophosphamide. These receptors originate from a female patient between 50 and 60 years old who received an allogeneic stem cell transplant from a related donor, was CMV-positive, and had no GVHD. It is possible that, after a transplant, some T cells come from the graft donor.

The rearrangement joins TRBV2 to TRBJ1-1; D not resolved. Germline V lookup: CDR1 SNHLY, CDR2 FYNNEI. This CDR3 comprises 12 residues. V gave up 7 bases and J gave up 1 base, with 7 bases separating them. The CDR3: CASKQRNTEAFF. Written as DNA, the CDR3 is TGTGCCAGCAAACAGAGGAACACTGAAGCTTTCTTT.

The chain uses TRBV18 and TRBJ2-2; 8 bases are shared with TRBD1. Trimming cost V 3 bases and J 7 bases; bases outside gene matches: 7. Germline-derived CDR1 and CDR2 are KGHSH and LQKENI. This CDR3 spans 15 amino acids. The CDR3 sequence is CASSPRTGTDGELFF. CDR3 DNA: TGTGCCAGCTCACCCAGGACAGGGACGGACGGGGAGCTGTTTTTT.

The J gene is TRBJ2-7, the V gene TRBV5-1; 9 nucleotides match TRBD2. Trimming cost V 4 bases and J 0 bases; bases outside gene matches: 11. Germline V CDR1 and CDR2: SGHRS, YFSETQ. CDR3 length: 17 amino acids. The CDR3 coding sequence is TGCGCCAGCAGCCGGGGTAGCGGGGGCTCGGGCTCCTACGAGCAGTACTTC. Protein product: CASSRGSGGSGSYEQYF.

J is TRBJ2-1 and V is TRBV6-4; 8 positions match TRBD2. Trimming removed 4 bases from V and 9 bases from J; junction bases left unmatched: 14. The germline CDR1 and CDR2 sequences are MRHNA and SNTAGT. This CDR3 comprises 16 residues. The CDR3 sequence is CASSVVSWTSFSEQFF. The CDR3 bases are TGTGCCAGCAGTGTCGTTTCTTGGACTAGCTTTTCTGAGCAGTTCTTC.